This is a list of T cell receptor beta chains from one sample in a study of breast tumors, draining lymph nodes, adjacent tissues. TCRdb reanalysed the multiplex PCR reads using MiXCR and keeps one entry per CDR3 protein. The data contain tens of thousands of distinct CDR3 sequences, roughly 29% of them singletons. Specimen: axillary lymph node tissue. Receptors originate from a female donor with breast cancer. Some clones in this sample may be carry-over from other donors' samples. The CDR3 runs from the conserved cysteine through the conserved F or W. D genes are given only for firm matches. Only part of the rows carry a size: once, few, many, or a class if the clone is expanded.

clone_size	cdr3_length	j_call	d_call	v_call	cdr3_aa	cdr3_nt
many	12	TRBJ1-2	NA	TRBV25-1	CASSRTNYGYTF	TGTGCCAGCAGTAGGACTAACTATGGCTACACCTTC
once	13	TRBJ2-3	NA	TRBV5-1	CASSLGYADTQYF	TGCGCCAGCAGCTTGGGGTACGCAGATACGCAGTATTTT
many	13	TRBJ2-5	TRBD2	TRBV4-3	CASSASGRETQYF	TGCGCCAGCAGCGCTAGCGGGAGAGAGACCCAGTACTTC
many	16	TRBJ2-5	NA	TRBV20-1	CSARDLWQGNEETQYF	TGCAGTGCTAGAGATCTATGGCAGGGGAATGAAGAGACCCAGTACTTC
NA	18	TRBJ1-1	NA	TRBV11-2	CASSQIPPGPEMNTEAFF	TGTGCCAGCAGCCAGATACCCCCGGGCCCCGAAATGAACACTGAAGCTTTCTTT
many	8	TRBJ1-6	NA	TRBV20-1	CANSPLHF	TGCGCTAATTCACCCCTCCACTTT
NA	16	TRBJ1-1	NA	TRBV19	CASTPGAGGMNTEAFF	TGTGCCAGTACCCCCGGAGCTGGGGGGATGAACACTGAAGCTTTCTTT
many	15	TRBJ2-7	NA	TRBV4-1	CASSLGNLRAYEQYF	TGCGCCAGCAGCTTAGGGAACCTGCGAGCCTACGAGCAGTACTTC
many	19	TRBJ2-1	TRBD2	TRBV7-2	CASSLVPLLAGVSYNEQFF	TGTGCCAGCAGCTTAGTCCCTCTGTTAGCGGGAGTATCTTACAATGAGCAGTTCTTC
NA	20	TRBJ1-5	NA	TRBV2	CASSVLIQDHRAHSNQPQHF	TGTGCCAGCAGTGTCCTAATCCAGGACCACAGGGCACATAGCAATCAGCCCCAGCATTTT
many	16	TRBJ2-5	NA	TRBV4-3	CASSQDVDLAQETQYF	TGCGCCAGCAGCCAAGATGTGGACTTGGCCCAAGAGACCCAGTACTTC
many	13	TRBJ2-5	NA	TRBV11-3	CASSFGIQETQYF	TGTGCCAGCAGCTTCGGCATACAAGAGACCCAGTACTTC
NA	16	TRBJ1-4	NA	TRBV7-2	CASRTDSRVLTEKLFF	TGTGCCAGCAGGACGGACAGCCGGGTATTGACTGAAAAACTGTTTTTT
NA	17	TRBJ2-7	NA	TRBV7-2	CASSFLGFSGISYEQYF	TGTGCCAGCAGCTTTCTAGGGTTTAGCGGTATCTCCTACGAGCAGTACTTC
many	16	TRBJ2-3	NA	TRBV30	CAWSVGWSGSTDTQYF	TGTGCCTGGAGTGTCGGCTGGTCAGGGAGCACAGATACGCAGTATTTT
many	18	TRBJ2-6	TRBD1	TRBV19	CASSALQGASSGANVLTF	TGTGCCAGTAGTGCCCTACAGGGGGCGAGCTCTGGGGCCAACGTCCTGACTTTC
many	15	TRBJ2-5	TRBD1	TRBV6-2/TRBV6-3	CASSHSRQGRETQYF	TGTGCCAGCAGTCACTCGCGACAGGGGAGGGAGACCCAGTACTTC
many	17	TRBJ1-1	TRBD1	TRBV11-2	CASTKSVQGAAGPEAFF	TGTGCCAGCACCAAAAGCGTCCAGGGGGCGGCTGGCCCTGAAGCTTTCTTT
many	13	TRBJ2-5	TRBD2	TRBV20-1	CNARAGGRETQYF	TGCAATGCTAGGGCGGGAGGTAGGGAGACCCAGTACTTC
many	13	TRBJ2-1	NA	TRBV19	CASKVGAGGEQFF	TGTGCCAGTAAGGTGGGAGCGGGTGGCGAGCAGTTCTTC
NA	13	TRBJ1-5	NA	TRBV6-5	CASSFQREAYEHF	TGTGCCAGCAGTTTTCAGCGGGAGGCCTACGAGCATTTT
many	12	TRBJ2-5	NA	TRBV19	CASSTGRGTQYF	TGTGCCAGTAGTACCGGACGGGGGACCCAGTACTTC
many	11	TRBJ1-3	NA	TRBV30	CAWSPGNTIYF	TGTGCCTGGAGTCCCGGAAACACCATATATTTT
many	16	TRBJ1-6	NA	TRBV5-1	CASSLVGSSYNSPLHF	TGCGCCAGCAGCTTGGTGGGGAGCTCCTATAATTCACCCCTCCACTTT
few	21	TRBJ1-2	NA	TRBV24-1	CATSVPFRVAIFLCANYGYTF	TGTGCCACCAGTGTCCCTTTTAGAGTGGCTATATTCTTATGTGCTAACTATGGCTACACCTTC
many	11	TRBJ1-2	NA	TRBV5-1	CASRGQEGYTF	TGCGCCAGCAGGGGGCAAGAGGGCTACACCTTC
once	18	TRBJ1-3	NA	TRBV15	CATSSPQGLANSGNTIYF	TGTGCCACCAGCAGCCCCCAAGGCTTGGCGAACTCTGGAAACACCATATATTTT
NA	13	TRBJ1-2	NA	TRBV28	CASSSKTSGGYTF	TGTGCCAGCAGTTCGAAGACAAGCGGGGGCTACACCTTC
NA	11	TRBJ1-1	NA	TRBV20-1	CSVERDTEAFF	TGCAGTGTGGAACGGGACACTGAAGCTTTCTTT
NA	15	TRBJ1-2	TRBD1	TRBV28	CASSLFRDRLHGYTF	TGTGCCAGCAGTTTATTCCGGGACAGACTCCATGGCTACACCTTC
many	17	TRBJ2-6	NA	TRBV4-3	CASSQEIPGTGANVLTF	TGCGCCAGCAGCCAAGAAATACCAGGGACTGGGGCCAACGTCCTGACTTTC
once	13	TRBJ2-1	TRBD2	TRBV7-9	CASRMGLAREQFF	TGTGCCAGCAGGATGGGACTAGCGCGGGAGCAGTTCTTC
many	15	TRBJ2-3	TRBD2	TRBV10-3	CAISGRGSGTDTQYF	TGTGCCATTAGCGGGAGAGGTAGCGGCACAGATACGCAGTATTTT
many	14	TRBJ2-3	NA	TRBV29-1	CSVITRRSTDTQYF	TGCAGCGTAATTACTCGGCGAAGCACAGATACGCAGTATTTT
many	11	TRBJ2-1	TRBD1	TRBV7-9	CASSYGQGGFF	TGTGCCAGCAGCTACGGACAGGGTGGGTTCTTC
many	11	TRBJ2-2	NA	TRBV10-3	CAMGHTGELFF	TGTGCCATGGGACACACCGGGGAGCTGTTTTTT
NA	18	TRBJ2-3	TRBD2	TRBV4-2	CASSQDWWGGTSNNEQYF	TGTGCCAGCAGCCAAGATTGGTGGGGGGGGACTAGCAACAATGAGCAGTATTTT
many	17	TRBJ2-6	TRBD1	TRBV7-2	CASSLMGQGAGANVLTF	TGTGCCAGCAGCTTAATGGGACAGGGGGCTGGGGCCAACGTCCTGACTTTC
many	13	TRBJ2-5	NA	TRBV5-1	CASEQGLGETQYF	TGCGCCAGCGAACAGGGCTTAGGAGAGACCCAGTACTTC
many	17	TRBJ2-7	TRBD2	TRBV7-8	CASSLVLAGVPGYEQYF	TGTGCCAGCAGCTTAGTCCTAGCGGGAGTTCCCGGCTACGAGCAGTACTTC
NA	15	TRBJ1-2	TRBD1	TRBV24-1	CATSAGTGGVYGFPF	TGTGCCACCAGTGCTGGGACAGGGGGAGTCTATGGCTTCCCCTTC
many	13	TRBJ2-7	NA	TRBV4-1	CASSPGIPYEQYF	TGCGCCAGCAGCCCTGGGATCCCCTACGAGCAGTACTTC
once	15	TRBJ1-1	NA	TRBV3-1	CASSQEWRRNTEAFF	TGTGCCAGCAGCCAAGAGTGGCGTAGGAACACTGAAGCTTTCTTT
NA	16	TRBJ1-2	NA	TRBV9	CASSVGLGQGHDGHTF	TGTGCCAGCAGCGTAGGGCTAGGTCAGGGGCACGATGGCCACACCTTC
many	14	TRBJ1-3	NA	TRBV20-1	CSANRPGAGNTIYF	TGCAGTGCAAATCGACCAGGGGCTGGAAACACCATATATTTT
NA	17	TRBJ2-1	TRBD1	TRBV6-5	CASSHSKGTGIYNEQFF	TGTGCCAGCAGTCACTCGAAAGGGACAGGGATCTACAATGAGCAGTTCTTC
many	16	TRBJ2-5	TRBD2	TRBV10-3	CAISEGLAGTQETQYF	TGTGCCATCAGTGAGGGGCTAGCGGGAACCCAAGAGACCCAGTACTTC
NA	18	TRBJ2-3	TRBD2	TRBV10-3	CAISEVRGEGLAGSTQYF	TGTGCCATCAGTGAGGTTAGAGGTGAGGGACTAGCGGGGAGTACGCAGTATTTT
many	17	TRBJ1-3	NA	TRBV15	CATREGRSGLPGNTIYF	TGTGCCACCAGGGAGGGGCGATCGGGCCTTCCTGGAAACACCATATATTTT
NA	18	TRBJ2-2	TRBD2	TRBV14	CASSQWLAGGPNTGELFF	TGTGCCAGCAGCCAGTGGCTAGCGGGAGGCCCGAACACCGGGGAGCTGTTTTTT